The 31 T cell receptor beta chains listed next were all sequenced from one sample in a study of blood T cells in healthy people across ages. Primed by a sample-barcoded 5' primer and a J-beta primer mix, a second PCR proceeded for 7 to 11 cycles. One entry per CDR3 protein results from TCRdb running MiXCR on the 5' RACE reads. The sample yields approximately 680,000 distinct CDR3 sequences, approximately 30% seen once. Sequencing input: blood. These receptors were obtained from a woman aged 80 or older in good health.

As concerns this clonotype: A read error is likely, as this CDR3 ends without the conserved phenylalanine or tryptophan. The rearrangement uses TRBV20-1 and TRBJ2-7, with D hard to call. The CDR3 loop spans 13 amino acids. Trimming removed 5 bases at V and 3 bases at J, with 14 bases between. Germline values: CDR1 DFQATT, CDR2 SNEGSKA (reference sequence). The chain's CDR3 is CSAGAGSLYEQYC. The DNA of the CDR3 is TGCAGTGCTGGAGCTGGCAGCCTCTACGAGCAGTACTGC.

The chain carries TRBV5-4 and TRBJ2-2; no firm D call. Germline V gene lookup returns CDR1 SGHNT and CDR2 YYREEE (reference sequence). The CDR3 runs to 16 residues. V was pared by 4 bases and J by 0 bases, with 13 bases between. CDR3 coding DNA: TGTGCCAGCAGCATTCGTAGGACCTCGAACACCGGGGAGCTGTTTTTT. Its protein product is CASSIRRTSNTGELFF.

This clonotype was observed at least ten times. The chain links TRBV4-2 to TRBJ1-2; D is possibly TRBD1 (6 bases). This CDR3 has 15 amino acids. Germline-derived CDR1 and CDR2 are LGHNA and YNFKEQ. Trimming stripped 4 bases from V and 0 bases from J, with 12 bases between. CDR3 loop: CASSPGTTANYGYTF. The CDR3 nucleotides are TGTGCCAGCAGCCCGGGGACAACTGCTAACTATGGCTACACCTTC.

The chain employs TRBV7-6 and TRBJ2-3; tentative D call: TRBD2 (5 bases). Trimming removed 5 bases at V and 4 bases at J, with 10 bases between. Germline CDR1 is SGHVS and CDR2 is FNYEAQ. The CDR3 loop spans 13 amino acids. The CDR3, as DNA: TGTGCCAGCAGCCAGGACTCCCCAGATACGCAGTATTTT. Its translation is CASSQDSPDTQYF.

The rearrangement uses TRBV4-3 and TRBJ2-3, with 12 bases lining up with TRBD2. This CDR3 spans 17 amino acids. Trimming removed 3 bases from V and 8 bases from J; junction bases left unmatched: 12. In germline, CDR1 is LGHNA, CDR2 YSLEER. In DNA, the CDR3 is TGCGCCAGCAGCCAGACCTCCCTAGCGGGGGGGCGGGTTACGCAGTATTTT. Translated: CASSQTSLAGGRVTQYF.

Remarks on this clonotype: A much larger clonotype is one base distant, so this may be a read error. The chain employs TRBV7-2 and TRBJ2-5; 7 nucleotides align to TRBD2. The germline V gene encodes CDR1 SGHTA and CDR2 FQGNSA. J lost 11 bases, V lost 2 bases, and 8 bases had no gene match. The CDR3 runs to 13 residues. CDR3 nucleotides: TGTGCCAGCAGCTTACTAGGGAGCGGGGAGCAGTACTTC. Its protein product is CASSLLGSGEQYF.

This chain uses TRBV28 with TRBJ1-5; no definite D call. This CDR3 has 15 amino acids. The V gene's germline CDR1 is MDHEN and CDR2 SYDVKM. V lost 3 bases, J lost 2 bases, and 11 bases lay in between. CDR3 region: CASSFDGRGNQPQHF. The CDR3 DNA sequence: TGTGCCAGCAGTTTTGATGGGAGGGGCAATCAGCCCCAGCATTTT.

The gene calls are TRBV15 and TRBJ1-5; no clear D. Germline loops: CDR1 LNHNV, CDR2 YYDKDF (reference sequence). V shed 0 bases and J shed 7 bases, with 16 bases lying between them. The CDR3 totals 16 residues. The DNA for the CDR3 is TGTGCCACCAGCAGAGAGTCATCGGGCGTCGGGCAGCCCCAGCATTTT. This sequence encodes CATSRESSGVGQPQHF.

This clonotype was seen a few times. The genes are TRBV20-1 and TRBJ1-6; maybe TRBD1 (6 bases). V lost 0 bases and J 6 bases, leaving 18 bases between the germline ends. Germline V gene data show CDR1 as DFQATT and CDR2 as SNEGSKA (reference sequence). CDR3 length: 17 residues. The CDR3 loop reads CSARDPTITGSNSPLHF. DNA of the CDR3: TGCAGTGCTAGAGATCCGACGATTACAGGGAGTAATTCACCCCTCCACTTT.

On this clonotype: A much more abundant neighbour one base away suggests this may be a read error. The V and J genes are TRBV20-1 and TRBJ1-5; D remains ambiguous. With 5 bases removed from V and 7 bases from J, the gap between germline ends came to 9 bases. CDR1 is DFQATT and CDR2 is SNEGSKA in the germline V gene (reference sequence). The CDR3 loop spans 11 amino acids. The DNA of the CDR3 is TGCAGTGCTCCGCTTGGCCAGCCCCAGCATTTT. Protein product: CSAPLGQPQHF.

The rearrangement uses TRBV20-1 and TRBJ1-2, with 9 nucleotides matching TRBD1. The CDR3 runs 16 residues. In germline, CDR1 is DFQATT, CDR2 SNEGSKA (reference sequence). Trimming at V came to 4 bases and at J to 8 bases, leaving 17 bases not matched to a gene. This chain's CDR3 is CSATGQGSIRFGGYTF. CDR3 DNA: TGCAGTGCTACCGGACAGGGGTCTATTCGGTTTGGCGGCTACACCTTC.

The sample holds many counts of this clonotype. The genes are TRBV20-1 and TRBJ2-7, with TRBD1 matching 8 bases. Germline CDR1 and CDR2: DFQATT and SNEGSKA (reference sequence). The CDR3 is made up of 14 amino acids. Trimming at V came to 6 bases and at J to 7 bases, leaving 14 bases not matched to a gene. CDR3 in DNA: TGCAGTGCGGACGATCAGGGGGCCTATGGAGAGCAGTACTTC. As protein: CSADDQGAYGEQYF.

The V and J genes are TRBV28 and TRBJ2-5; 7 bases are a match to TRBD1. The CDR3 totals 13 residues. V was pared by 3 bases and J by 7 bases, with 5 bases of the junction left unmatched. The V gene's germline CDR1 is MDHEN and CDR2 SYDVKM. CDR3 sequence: CASSFQDRRTQYF. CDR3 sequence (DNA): TGTGCCAGCAGTTTTCAGGACAGGCGGACCCAGTACTTC.

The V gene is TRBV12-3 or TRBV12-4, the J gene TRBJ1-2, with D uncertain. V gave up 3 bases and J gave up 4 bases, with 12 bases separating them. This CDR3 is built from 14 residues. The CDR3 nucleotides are TGTGCCAGCAGTTTGTGTAGGCCTCCCTATGGCTACACCTTC. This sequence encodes CASSLCRPPYGYTF.

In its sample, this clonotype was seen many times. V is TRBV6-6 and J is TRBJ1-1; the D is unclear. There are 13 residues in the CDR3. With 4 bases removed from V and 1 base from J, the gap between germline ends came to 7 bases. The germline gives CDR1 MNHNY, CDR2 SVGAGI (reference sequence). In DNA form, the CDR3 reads TGTGCCAGCAGTTTGTATCCGAACACTGAAGCTTTCTTT. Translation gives CASSLYPNTEAFF.

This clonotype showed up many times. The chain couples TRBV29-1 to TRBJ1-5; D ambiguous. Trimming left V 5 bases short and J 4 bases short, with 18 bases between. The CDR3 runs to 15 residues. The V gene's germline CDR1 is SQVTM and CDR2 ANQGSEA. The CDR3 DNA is TGCAGCGTTATCCCAGTGGGAGGTAGGAATCAGCCCCAGCATTTT. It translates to CSVIPVGGRNQPQHF.

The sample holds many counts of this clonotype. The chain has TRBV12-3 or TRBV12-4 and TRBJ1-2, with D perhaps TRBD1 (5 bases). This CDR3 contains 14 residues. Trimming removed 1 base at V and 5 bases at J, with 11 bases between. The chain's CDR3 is CASSLGDSGYGYTF. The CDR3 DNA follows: TGTGCCAGCAGTTTAGGGGACTCAGGGTATGGCTACACCTTC.

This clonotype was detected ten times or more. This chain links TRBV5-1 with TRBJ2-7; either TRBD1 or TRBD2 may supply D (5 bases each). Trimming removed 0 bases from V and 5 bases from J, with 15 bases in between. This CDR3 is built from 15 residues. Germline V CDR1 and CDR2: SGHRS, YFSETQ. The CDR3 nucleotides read TGCGCCAGCAGCTTGGGGGCAGGGAGTAATAACGAGCAGTACTTC. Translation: CASSLGAGSNNEQYF. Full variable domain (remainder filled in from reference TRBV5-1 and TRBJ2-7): KAGVTQTPRYLIKTRGQQVTLSCSPISGHRSVSWYQQTPGQGLQFLFEYFSETQRNKGNFPGRFSGRQFSNSRSEMNVSTLELGDSALYLCASSLGAGSNNEQYFGPGTRLTVT.

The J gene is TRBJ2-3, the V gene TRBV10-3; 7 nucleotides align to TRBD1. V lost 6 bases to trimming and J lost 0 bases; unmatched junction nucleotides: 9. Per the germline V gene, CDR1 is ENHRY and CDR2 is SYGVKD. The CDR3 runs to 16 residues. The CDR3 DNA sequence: TGTGCCATCAGGCACTCCGGGACAGCTAGCACAGATACGCAGTATTTT. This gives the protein CAIRHSGTASTDTQYF.

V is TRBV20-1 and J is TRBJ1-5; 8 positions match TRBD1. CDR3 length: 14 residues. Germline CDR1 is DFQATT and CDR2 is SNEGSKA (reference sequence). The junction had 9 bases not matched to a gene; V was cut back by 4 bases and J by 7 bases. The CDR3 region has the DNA TGCAGTGCTAAGGGGACAGGTCGCGCCCAGCCCCAGCATTTT. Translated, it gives CSAKGTGRAQPQHF.

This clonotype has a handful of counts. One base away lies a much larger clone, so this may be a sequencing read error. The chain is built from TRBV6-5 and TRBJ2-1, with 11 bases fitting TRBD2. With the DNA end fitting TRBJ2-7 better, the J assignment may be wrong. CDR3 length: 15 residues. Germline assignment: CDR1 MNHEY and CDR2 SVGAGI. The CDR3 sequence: CASGPVAGGYNEQYF. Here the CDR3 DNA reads TGTGCCAGCGGGCCTGTAGCGGGGGGGTACAATGAGCAGTACTTC.

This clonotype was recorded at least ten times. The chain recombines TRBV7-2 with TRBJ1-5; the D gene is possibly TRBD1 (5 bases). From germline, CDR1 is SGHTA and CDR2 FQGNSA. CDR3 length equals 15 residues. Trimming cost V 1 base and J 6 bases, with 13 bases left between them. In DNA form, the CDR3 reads TGTGCCAGCAGCTTAGGGGTACAGGCGGGTCAGCCCCAGCATTTT. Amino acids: CASSLGVQAGQPQHF.

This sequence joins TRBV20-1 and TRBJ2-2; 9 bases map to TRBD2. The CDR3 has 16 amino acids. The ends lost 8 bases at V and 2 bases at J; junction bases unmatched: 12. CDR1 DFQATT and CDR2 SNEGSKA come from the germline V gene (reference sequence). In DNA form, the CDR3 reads TGCAGTCCACTAGCCCCAGCGGGGGGTAACACCGGGGAGCTGTTTTTT. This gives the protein CSPLAPAGGNTGELFF.

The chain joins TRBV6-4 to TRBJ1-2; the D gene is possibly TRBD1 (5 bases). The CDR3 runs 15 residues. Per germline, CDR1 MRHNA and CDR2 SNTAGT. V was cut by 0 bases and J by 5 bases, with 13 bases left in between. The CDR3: CASSDSGGALYGYTF. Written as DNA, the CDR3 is TGTGCCAGCAGTGACTCAGGAGGGGCGCTGTATGGCTACACCTTC.

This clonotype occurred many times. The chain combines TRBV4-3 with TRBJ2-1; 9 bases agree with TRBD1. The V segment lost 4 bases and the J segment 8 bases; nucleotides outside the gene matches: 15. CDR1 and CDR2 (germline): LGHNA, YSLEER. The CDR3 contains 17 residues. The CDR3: CASSPGFRTGAVDEQFF. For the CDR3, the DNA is TGCGCCAGCAGCCCCGGGTTTAGGACAGGGGCCGTCGATGAGCAGTTCTTC.

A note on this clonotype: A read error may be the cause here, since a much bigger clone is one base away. DNA of the CDR3: TGTGCCAGCAGTTACAGGAGGGACTACGAGCAGTACTTC. Translating gives CASSYRRDYEQYF. This rearrangement joins TRBV6-5 to TRBJ2-7; possible D gene TRBD2, 6 bases. Per germline, CDR1 MNHEY and CDR2 SVGAGI. The CDR3 is made up of 13 amino acids. V was shortened by 2 bases and J by 3 bases, with 8 bases between the two germline ends.

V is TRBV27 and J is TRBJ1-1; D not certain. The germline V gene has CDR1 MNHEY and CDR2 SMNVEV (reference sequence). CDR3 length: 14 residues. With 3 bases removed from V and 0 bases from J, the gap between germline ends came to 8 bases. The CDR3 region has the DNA TGTGCCAGCAGTTTCTCCCGGATGAACACTGAAGCTTTCTTT. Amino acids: CASSFSRMNTEAFF.

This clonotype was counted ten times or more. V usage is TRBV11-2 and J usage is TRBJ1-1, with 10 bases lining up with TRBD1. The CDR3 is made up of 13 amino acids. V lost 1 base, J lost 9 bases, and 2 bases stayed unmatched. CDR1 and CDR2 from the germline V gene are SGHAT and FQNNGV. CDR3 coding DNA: TGTGCCAGCAGCTTAGTGGGACAGGGGAAAGCTTTCTTT. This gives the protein CASSLVGQGKAFF.

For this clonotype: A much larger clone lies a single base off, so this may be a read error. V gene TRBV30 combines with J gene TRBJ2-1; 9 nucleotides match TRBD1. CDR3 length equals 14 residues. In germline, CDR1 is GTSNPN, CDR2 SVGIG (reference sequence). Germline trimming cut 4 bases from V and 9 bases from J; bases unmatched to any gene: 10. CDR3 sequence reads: CAWNPGQGHREQFF. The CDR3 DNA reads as TGTGCCTGGAATCCGGGACAGGGACACCGTGAGCAGTTCTTC.

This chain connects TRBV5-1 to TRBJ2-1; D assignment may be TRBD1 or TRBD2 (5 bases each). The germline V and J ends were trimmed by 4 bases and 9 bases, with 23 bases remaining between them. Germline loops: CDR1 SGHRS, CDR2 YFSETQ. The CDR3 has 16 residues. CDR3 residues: CASSVGGASSRPEQFF. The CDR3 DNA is TGCGCCAGCAGCGTGGGTGGGGCTAGCTCTCGACCTGAGCAGTTCTTC.

The CDR3 DNA is TGCGCCAGCAGCGGGGGACGCCAAGAGAGTCAGTACTTC. This encodes CASSGGRQESQYF. The chain has TRBV5-1 and TRBJ2-5; tentatively, D is TRBD1 or TRBD2 (5 bases each). Germline CDR1 SGHRS, CDR2 YFSETQ. Trimming shortened V by 4 bases and J by 11 bases, and 18 bases separated the two germline ends. The length of the CDR3 is 13 residues. Supplemented by reference TRBV5-1 and TRBJ2-5, the full variable domain reads KAGVTQTPRYLIKTRGQQVTLSCSPISGHRSVSWYQQTPGQGLQFLFEYFSETQRNKGNFPGRFSGRQFSNSRSEMNVSTLELGDSALYLCASSGGRQESQYFGPGTRLLVL.